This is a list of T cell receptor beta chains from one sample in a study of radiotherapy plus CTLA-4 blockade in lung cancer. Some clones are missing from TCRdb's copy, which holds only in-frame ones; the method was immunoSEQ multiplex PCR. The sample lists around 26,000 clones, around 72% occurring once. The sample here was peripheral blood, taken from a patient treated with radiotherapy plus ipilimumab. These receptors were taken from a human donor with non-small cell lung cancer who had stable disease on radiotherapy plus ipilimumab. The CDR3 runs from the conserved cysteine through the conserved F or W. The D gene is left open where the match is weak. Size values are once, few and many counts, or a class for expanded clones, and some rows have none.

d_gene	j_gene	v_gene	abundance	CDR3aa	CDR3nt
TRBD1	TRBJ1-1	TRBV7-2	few	CASSLRRTGGEAFF	TGTGCCAGCAGCTTAAGGAGGACAGGGGGCGAAGCTTTCTTT
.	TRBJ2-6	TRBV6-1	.	CASSEGTSGANVLTF	TGTGCCAGCAGTGAGGGGACATCTGGGGCCAACGTCCTGACTTTC
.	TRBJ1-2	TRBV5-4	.	CASSFLANYGYTF	TGTGCCAGCAGCTTTTTAGCTAACTATGGCTACACCTTC
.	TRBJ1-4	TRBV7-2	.	CASSSKLGGLGEKLFF	TGTGCCAGCAGCTCAAAATTAGGGGGACTTGGGGAAAAACTGTTTTTT
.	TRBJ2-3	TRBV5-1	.	CASIYGPGTDTQYF	TGCGCCAGCATATATGGACCGGGAACAGATACGCAGTATTTT
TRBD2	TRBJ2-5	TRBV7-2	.	CASSRSRTSGRRQETQYF	TGTGCCAGCAGCCGATCACGTACTAGCGGGAGGCGGCAAGAGACCCAGTACTTC
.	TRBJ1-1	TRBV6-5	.	CASSYSIRGETEAFF	TGTGCCAGCAGTTACTCGATCAGGGGTGAGACTGAAGCTTTCTTT
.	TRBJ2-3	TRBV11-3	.	CASSQDGTSTDTQYF	TGTGCCAGCAGCCAGGACGGAACTAGCACAGATACGCAGTATTTT
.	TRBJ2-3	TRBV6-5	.	CASSYSPTHRTDTQYF	TGTGCCAGCAGTTACAGTCCTACCCATCGCACAGATACGCAGTATTTT
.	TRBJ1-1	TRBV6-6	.	CASSYGRKGTEAFF	TGTGCCAGCAGTTACGGACGGAAGGGCACTGAAGCTTTCTTT
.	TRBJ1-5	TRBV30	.	CAWSRSRTLTQPQHF	TGTGCCTGGAGTCGCTCCCGGACACTGACTCAGCCCCAGCATTTT
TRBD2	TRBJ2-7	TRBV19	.	CASSGSGEHYEQYF	TGTGCCAGTAGTGGTAGCGGGGAACACTACGAGCAGTACTTC
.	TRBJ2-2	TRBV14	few	CASSHLQDTGELFF	TGTGCCAGCAGCCATTTACAGGACACCGGGGAGCTGTTTTTT
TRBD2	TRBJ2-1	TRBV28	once	CASSPGTSGRVEQFF	TGTGCCAGCAGTCCGGGGACTAGCGGGAGGGTTGAGCAGTTCTTC
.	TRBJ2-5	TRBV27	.	CASRHYGRRGLQETQYF	TGTGCCAGCAGACACTACGGGAGAAGGGGGCTGCAAGAGACCCAGTACTTC
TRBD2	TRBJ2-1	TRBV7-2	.	CASSLSRASGNNEQFF	TGTGCCAGCAGCTTATCTAGGGCTAGCGGGAACAATGAGCAGTTCTTC
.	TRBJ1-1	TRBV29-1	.	CSVVEGWGKGLAFF	TGCAGCGTTGTTGAAGGGTGGGGGAAGGGTTTGGCTTTCTTT
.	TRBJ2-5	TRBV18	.	CASSQGDGRETQYF	TGTGCCAGCTCACAGGGCGACGGACGAGAGACCCAGTACTTC
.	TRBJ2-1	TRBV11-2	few	CASSPRVSSYNEQFF	TGTGCCAGCTCCCCCCGGGTGAGCTCCTACAATGAGCAGTTCTTC
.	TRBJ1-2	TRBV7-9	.	CASSLGAGDNGYTF	TGTGCCAGCAGCCTGGGCGCAGGGGACAATGGCTACACCTTC
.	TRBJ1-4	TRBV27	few	CASSFSKTYNEKLFF	TGTGCCAGCAGTTTCTCGAAGACCTATAATGAAAAACTGTTTTTT
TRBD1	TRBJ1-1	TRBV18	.	CASSPGTGRAEAFF	TGTGCCAGCTCACCAGGGACAGGGCGAGCTGAAGCTTTCTTT
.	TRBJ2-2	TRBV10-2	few	CASRGPKTGELFF	TGCGCCAGCAGAGGACCTAAGACCGGGGAGCTGTTTTTT
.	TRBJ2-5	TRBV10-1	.	CASSDPGQAETQYF	TGCGCCAGCAGTGATCCAGGCCAGGCGGAGACCCAGTACTTC
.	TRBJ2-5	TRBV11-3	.	CASSSQGLSAQYF	TGTGCCAGCAGCTCACAGGGACTTTCGGCCCAGTACTTC
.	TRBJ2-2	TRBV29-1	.	CSVERATGELFF	TGCAGCGTTGAACGGGCCACCGGGGAGCTGTTTTTT
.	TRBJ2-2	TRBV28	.	CASSLRVGALNTGELFF	TGTGCCAGCAGTTTGAGGGTAGGGGCGCTGAACACCGGGGAGCTGTTTTTT
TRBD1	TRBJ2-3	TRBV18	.	CASSPFRDRGFTDTQYF	TGTGCCAGCTCCCCCTTTAGGGACAGGGGGTTCACAGATACGCAGTATTTT
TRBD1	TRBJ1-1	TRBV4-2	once	CASSQGDRVPEAFF	TGTGCCAGCAGCCAAGGGGACAGGGTCCCTGAAGCTTTCTTT
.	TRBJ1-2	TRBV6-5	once	CASATVANYGYTF	TGTGCCAGTGCGACAGTAGCTAACTATGGCTACACCTTC
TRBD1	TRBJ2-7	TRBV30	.	CAWSGGQSYEQYF	TGTGCCTGGAGTGGGGGACAGTCCTACGAGCAGTACTTC
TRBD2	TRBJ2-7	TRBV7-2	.	CASARGGGAYEQYF	TGTGCCAGCGCTCGGGGCGGGGGAGCCTACGAGCAGTACTTC
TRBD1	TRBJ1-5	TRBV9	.	CASSRTHGTDLHF	TGTGCCAGCAGCAGAACACACGGGACAGATCTGCATTTT
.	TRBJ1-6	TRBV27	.	CASRVDRYNSPLHF	TGTGCCAGCAGGGTAGACAGATATAATTCACCCCTCCACTTT
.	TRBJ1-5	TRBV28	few	CASSLGRVVNQPQHF	TGTGCCAGCAGTTTAGGCAGGGTTGTCAATCAGCCCCAGCATTTT
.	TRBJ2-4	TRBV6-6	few	CASSPDRAKNIQYF	TGTGCCAGCAGTCCAGACAGGGCCAAAAACATTCAGTACTTC
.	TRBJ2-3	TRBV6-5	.	CATWTINGDTQYF	TGTGCCACATGGACTATAAACGGAGATACGCAGTATTTT
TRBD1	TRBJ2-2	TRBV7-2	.	CASREQGAGGELFF	TGTGCCAGCAGGGAACAGGGGGCCGGCGGGGAGCTGTTTTTT
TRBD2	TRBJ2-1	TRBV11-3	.	CASSPGTSGIYNEQFF	TGTGCCAGCAGCCCCGGGACTAGCGGGATCTACAATGAGCAGTTCTTC
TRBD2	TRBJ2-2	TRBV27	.	CASITSGRLNTGELFF	TGTGCCAGCATCACTAGCGGAAGGTTAAACACCGGGGAGCTGTTTTTT
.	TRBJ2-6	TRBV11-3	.	CASSLGGSGANVLTF	TGTGCCAGCAGCTTAGGGGGCTCTGGGGCCAACGTCCTGACTTTC
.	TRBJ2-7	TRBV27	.	CASGGQRSYEQYF	TGTGCCAGCGGAGGACAGCGCTCCTACGAGCAGTACTTC
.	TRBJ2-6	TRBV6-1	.	CASSQRGANVLTF	TGTGCCAGCAGCCAACGGGGGGCCAACGTCCTGACTTTC
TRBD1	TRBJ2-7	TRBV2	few	CASSDKGQGTRLYEQYF	TGTGCCAGCAGTGATAAGGGACAGGGGACCCGGTTATACGAGCAGTACTTC
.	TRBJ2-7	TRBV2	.	CASSRDSYEQYF	TGTGCCAGCAGTCGAGACTCCTACGAGCAGTACTTC
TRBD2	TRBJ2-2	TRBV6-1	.	CASNRGGTGELFF	TGTGCCAGCAATCGGGGGGGCACCGGGGAGCTGTTTTTT
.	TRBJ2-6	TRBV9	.	CASSVGRSSGANVLTF	TGTGCCAGCAGCGTAGGGCGGAGCTCTGGGGCCAACGTCCTGACTTTC
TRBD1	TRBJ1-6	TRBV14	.	CASSQGRGPGNSPLHF	TGTGCCAGCAGCCAAGGAAGGGGGCCGGGAAATTCACCCCTCCACTTT
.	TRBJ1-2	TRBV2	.	CASSEGAGGYTF	TGTGCCAGCAGTGAGGGGGCAGGCGGCTACACCTTC
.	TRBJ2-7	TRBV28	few	CASSLGGNPYEQYF	TGTGCCAGCAGTTTAGGGGGCAACCCCTACGAGCAGTACTTC
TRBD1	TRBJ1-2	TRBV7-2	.	CASSSPGTGVGSYGYTF	TGTGCCAGCAGCTCCCCCGGGACAGGGGTAGGCAGCTATGGCTACACCTTC
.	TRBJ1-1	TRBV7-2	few	CASSLVRAGWTEAFF	TGTGCCAGCAGCTTAGTTCGTGCGGGCTGGACTGAAGCTTTCTTT